This T cell receptor (beta chain) was sequenced for a study of T cell responses to AZD1222 COVID-19 vaccine. Trimming took off 3 bases at V and 1 base at J, with 12 bases between the two ends. The CDR3 length is 15 residues. Germline loops: CDR1 LNHNV, CDR2 YYDKDF (reference sequence). In the case of this clone: What it recognizes is unknown.

Clones were read by immunoSEQ multiplex PCR, and TCRdb kept only the in-frame ones, dropping some. The sample contains about 150,000 clones, about 95% of which appear only once. Study results and caveats: Baseline serostatus was positive in only a handful of AZD1222 recipients. Spike-specific TCR breadth and depth rose after two AZD1222 doses. Donors were mostly white British, more females; clonal diversity possibly underestimated.

This TCR was sampled from an adult in good health. The chain uses TRBV15 and TRBJ1-1, with unresolved D. The sample here was peripheral blood, taken on day 0 of AZD1222 vaccination. The CDR3: CATSRAHTRNTEAFF. The CDR3 nucleotides are TGTGCCACCAGCAGGGCTCACACGCGGAACACTGAAGCTTTCTTT. Filled out from reference TRBV15 and TRBJ1-1, the complete variable domain reads DAMVIQNPRYQVTQFGKPVTLSCSQTLNHNVMYWYQQKSSQAPKLLFHYYDKDFNNEADTPDNFQSRRPNTSFCFLDIRSPGLGDTAMYLCATSRAHTRNTEAFFGQGTRLTVV.